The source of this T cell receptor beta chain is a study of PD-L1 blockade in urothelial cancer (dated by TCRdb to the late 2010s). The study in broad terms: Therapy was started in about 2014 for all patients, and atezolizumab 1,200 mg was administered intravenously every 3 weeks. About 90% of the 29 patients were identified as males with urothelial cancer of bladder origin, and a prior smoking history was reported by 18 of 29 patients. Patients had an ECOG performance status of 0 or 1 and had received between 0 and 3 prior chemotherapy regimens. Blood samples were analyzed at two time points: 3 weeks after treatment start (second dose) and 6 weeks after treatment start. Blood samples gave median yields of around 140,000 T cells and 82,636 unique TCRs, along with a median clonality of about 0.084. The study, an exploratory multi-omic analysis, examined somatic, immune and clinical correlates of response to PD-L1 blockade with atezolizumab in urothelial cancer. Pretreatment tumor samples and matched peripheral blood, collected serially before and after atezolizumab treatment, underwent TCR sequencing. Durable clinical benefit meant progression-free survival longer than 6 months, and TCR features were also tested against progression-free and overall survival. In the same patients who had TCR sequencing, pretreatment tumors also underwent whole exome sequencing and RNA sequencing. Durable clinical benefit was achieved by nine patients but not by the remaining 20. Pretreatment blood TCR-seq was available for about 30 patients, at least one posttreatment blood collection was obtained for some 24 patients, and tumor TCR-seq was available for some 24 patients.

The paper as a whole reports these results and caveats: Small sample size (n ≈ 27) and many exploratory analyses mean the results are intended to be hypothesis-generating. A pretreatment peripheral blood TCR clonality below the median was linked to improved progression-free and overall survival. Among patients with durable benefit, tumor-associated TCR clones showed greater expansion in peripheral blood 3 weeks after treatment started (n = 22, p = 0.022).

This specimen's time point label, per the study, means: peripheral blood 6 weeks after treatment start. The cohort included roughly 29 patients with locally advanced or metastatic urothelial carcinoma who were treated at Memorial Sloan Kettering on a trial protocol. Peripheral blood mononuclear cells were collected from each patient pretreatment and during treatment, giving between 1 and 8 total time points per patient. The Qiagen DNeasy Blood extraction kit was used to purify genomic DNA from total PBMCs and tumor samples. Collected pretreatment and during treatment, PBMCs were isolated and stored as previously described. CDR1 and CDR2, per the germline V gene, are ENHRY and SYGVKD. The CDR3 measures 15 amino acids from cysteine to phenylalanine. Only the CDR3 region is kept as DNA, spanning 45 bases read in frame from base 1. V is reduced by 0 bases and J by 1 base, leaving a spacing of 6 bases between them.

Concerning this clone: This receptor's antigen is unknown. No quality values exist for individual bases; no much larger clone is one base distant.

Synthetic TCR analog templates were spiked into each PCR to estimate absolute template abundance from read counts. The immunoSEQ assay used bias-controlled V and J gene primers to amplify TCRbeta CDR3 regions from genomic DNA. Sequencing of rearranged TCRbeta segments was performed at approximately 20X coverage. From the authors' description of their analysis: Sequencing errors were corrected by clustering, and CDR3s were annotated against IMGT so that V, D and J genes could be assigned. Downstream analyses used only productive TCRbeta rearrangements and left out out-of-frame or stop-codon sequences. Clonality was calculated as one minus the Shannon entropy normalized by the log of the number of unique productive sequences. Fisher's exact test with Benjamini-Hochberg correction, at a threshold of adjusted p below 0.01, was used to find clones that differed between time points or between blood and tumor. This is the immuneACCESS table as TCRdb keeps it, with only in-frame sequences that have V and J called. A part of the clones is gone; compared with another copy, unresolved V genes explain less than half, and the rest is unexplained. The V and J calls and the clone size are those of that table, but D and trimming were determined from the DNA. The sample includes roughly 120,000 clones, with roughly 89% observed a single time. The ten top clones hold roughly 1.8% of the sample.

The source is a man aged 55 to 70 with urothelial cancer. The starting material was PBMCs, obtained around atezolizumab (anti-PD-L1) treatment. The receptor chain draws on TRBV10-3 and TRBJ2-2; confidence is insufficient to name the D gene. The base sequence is TGTGCCATCAGTGAGTCTTCTAGGAACACCGGGGAGCTGTTTTTT. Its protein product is CAISESSRNTGELFF.